This entry concerns a single T cell receptor beta chain. This sample was taken from a study of breast tumors, draining lymph nodes, adjacent tissues. TCRdb re-analysed the multiplex PCR reads in MiXCR, keeping a single row per CDR3 protein. This repertoire shows some 97,000 distinct CDR3 sequences, 21% found once; its top ten account for approximately 1.3%. Samples came from axillary lymph nodes draining the breast cancer. Trimming took 2 bases from V and 8 from J, leaving 10 bases between them. This CDR3 contains 13 residues. The germline gives CDR1 SGHTA, CDR2 FQGTGA. This TCR was recovered from a female donor with breast cancer. Some clones in this sample may be carry-over from other donors' samples. V and J are TRBV7-3 and TRBJ2-1, with D perhaps TRBD1 (5 bases). The sequenced sample was axillary lymph node tissue. CDR3 protein: CASSLVVGDEQFF. The CDR3 DNA is TGTGCCAGCAGCTTAGTCGTAGGGGATGAGCAGTTCTTC.